What follows describes a single T cell receptor (beta chain). Distinct nucleotide sequences in the sample also encode this CDR3. The entry originates in a study of control samples from healthy donors and cancer patients. Assay used: immunoSEQ multiplex PCR; TCRdb lists only in-frame clones, some missing. The sample records 390,000 or so clones, about 93% being singletons. V lost 2 bases to trimming and J lost 2 bases, with 6 bases between them. Germline assignment: CDR1 GTSNPN and CDR2 SVGIG (reference sequence). This CDR3 has 12 amino acids. V gene TRBV30 combines with J gene TRBJ1-2; tentative D call: TRBD1 (6 bases). Sequenced sample: PBMCs. This sequence originates from a man aged 35 to 55 with head and neck cancer. This CDR3 is CAWSTGNYGYTF. The DNA for the CDR3 is TGTGCCTGGAGTACAGGGAACTATGGCTACACCTTC.